The 26 T cell receptor beta chains below were found in one sample sequenced in a study of post-analysis software for immune sequencing data. Points from the study as a whole: TRBV segments more frequent in patients than in controls numbered a few and included TRBV5-6, TRBV5-1 and TRBV20-1.

Built from TCR beta cDNA, the libraries had unique molecular identifiers in them. TCRdb re-derived calls from the PCR reads in MiXCR, one entry per CDR3 protein. Among hundreds of thousands of distinct CDR3 sequences, roughly 27% were seen once, and the ten largest hold 0.56%. These receptors' targets are unknown. Source material: blood. The receptors originated from a girl aged 10 to 17 with multiple sclerosis.

Note on this clonotype: A junction boundary mismatches the germline segment, possibly from a read error. The V call is TRBV11-3, the J call TRBJ2-5; TRBD1 or TRBD2 may be the D gene (5 bases each). Germline V gene lookup returns CDR1 SGHNT and CDR2 YENEEA. This CDR3 spans 15 amino acids. In nucleotides, the CDR3 is TGTGCCAGCAGCGGACGGGACGGACCTCAAGAGGCCCAGTACTTC. It translates to CASSGRDGPQEAQYF. Filled out from reference TRBV11-3 and TRBJ2-5, the complete variable domain reads EAGVVQSPRYKIIEKKQPVAFWCNPISGHNTLYWYLQNLGQGPELLIRYENEEAVDDSQLPKDRFSAERLKGVDSTLKIQPAELGDSAVYLCASSGRDGPQEAQYFGPGTRLLVL.

The V call is TRBV9, the J call TRBJ2-7; tentatively, D is TRBD1 (6 bases). Near its end, the DNA agrees better with TRBJ2-5, so the J call may be wrong. Per the germline V gene, CDR1 is SGDLS and CDR2 is YYNGEE. The CDR3 covers 17 residues. CDR3 amino acids: CASSPGVGVAFVETQYF. The CDR3 coding sequence is TGTGCCAGCAGCCCAGGGGTAGGAGTGGCGTTTGTAGAGACCCAGTACTTC.

This clonotype has just a few counts. The gene calls are TRBV12-3 or TRBV12-4 and TRBJ2-3; TRBD2 matches 12 bases. With 3 bases clipped from V and 4 bases from J, the junction kept 8 bases outside the gene matches. The CDR3 spans 17 residues. Here the CDR3 DNA reads TGTGCCAGCAGTTTTTGGACTAGCGGGGTTGGTTCAGATACGCAGTATTTT. Encoded protein: CASSFWTSGVGSDTQYF.

CDR3 protein: CATSDRGQSTDTQYF. The CDR3 DNA sequence: TGTGCCACCAGTGATCGAGGACAGAGCACAGATACGCAGTATTTT. This chain connects TRBV24-1 to TRBJ2-3; a weak D match, TRBD1 (6 bases). The CDR3 covers 15 residues. Germline CDR1 is KGHDR and CDR2 is SFDVKD. V lost 3 bases, J lost 0 bases, and 9 bases lay in between.

There are a few counts of this clonotype. V usage is TRBV28 and J usage is TRBJ1-2, with 8 bases that match TRBD1. This CDR3 comprises 13 residues. V gave up 7 bases and J gave up 8 bases; unmatched junction bases: 9. Germline V gene data show CDR1 as MDHEN and CDR2 as SYDVKM. CDR3 residues: CASNRVDREGYTF. CDR3 DNA sequence: TGTGCCAGCAATCGAGTGGACAGGGAGGGCTACACCTTC.

The genes are TRBV5-1 and TRBJ1-4; D might be TRBD1 (5 bases). V lost 0 bases to trimming and J lost 6 bases, with 12 bases between them. The CDR3 is 15 residues long. Per the germline V gene, CDR1 is SGHRS and CDR2 is YFSETQ. The CDR3 coding sequence is TGCGCCAGCAGCTTGGACAGGTCAACGGATGAAAAACTGTTTTTT. Translation gives CASSLDRSTDEKLFF.

The rearrangement uses TRBV7-9 and TRBJ1-2; TRBD1 agrees at 9 bases. Germline CDR1 is SEHNR and CDR2 is FQNEAQ (reference sequence). With 1 base clipped from V and 5 bases from J, the junction kept 5 bases outside the gene matches. This CDR3 has 15 amino acids. The DNA for the CDR3 is TGTGCCAGCAGCTTAGAACTCGGACAGGGGTATGGCTACACCTTC. This codes for CASSLELGQGYGYTF.

The gene calls are TRBV4-3 and TRBJ2-1, with TRBD2 identical over 8 bases. There are 16 residues in the CDR3. Germline V lookup: CDR1 LGHNA, CDR2 YSLEER. V lost 0 bases, J lost 3 bases, and 4 bases stayed unmatched. The CDR3 sequence is CASSQEAGAGYNEQFF. The CDR3 nucleotides read TGCGCCAGCAGCCAAGAAGCGGGAGCCGGCTACAATGAGCAGTTCTTC.

This clonotype was observed a few times. This chain connects TRBV3-1 to TRBJ2-5; 8 bases fit TRBD2. The V gene end was trimmed by 1 base and the J gene end by 4 bases; junction bases not matched to a gene: 17. The CDR3 extends over 19 amino acids. The germline gives CDR1 LGHDT, CDR2 YNNKEL (reference sequence). The CDR3 DNA is TGTGCCAGCAGCCAAGTCGGGGGGGCGACACCTCATTCTTCAGAGACCCAGTACTTC. Translated: CASSQVGGATPHSSETQYF.

The rearrangement links TRBV6-2 or TRBV6-3 to TRBJ1-5; no firm D call. CDR3 size: 13 residues. Between the trimmed V and J ends, which lost 2 bases and 7 bases, there was a span of 9 bases. Germline V gene data show CDR1 as MNHEY and CDR2 as SVGEGT. The CDR3 DNA follows: TGTGCCAGCAGTTACGTCGATGGACAGCCCCAGCATTTT. It codes for CASSYVDGQPQHF.

The gene calls are TRBV6-4 and TRBJ2-1; maybe TRBD1 (6 bases). CDR1 and CDR2 from the germline V gene are MRHNA and SNTAGT. This CDR3 is built from 15 residues. The V end lost 6 bases, the J end lost 0 bases, and 12 bases lay between the germline ends. This CDR3 reads CASRLQGSSYNEQFF. The CDR3 nucleotides read TGTGCCAGCAGGCTCCAGGGGAGCTCCTACAATGAGCAGTTCTTC.

The rearrangement links TRBV7-6 to TRBJ2-3, with TRBD2 identical over 7 bases. The trim removed 1 base at V and 1 base at J, leaving 5 bases unmatched. The CDR3 runs 16 residues. Germline V gene data show CDR1 as SGHVS and CDR2 as FNYEAQ. CDR3 sequence reads: CASSLGPSGGTDTQYF. The CDR3 DNA reads as TGTGCCAGCAGCTTAGGACCCAGCGGGGGCACAGATACGCAGTATTTT.

The chain uses TRBV24-1 and TRBJ2-2; perhaps TRBD1 as D (6 bases). Per the germline V gene, CDR1 is KGHDR and CDR2 is SFDVKD. The CDR3 covers 16 residues. The V end was cut by 4 bases, the J end by 1 base, with 12 bases between. The CDR3 DNA reads TGTGCCACCAGTGACCCGACAGGAATGAACACCGGGGAGCTGTTTTTT. Protein product: CATSDPTGMNTGELFF.

There are a few counts of this clonotype. Sequence at one end of the junction differs from germline and may be a read error. The rearrangement joins TRBV7-7 to TRBJ2-1; tentatively, D is TRBD1 (6 bases). This CDR3 comprises 15 residues. From germline, CDR1 is SSHAT and CDR2 FNYEAQ (reference sequence). In DNA, the CDR3 is TGTGCTAGCAGCCCCGACGGCAGGGGCTACAATGAGCAGTTCTTC. Its protein product is CASSPDGRGYNEQFF.

The chain is built from TRBV25-1 and TRBJ1-1, with unresolved D. V lost 4 bases and J lost 2, with 11 bases in between. Germline V CDR1 and CDR2: MGHDK, SYGVNS. The CDR3 runs 14 residues. The CDR3 sequence: CASSVYEANTEAFF. CDR3 sequence (DNA): TGTGCCAGCAGTGTTTACGAGGCCAACACTGAAGCTTTCTTT.

On this clonotype itself: Compared with germline, one end of the junction differs, possibly owing to a read error. The V and J genes are TRBV24-1 and TRBJ2-1, with D perhaps TRBD2 (7 bases). Germline V CDR1 and CDR2: KGHDR, SFDVKD. CDR3 size: 15 residues. The CDR3 loop is CAASDRGGGYNGQFF. CDR3 DNA: TGTGCCGCCAGTGATAGAGGGGGGGGATACAATGGGCAGTTCTTC.

There are a few counts of this clonotype. The chain links TRBV11-2 to TRBJ1-4, with a tentative D call TRBD1 (6 bases). Germline assignment: CDR1 SGHAT and CDR2 FQNNGV. Trimming left V 0 bases short and J 8 bases short, with 16 bases between. The CDR3 totals 16 residues. CDR3 protein: CASSLDRARGREKLFF. As DNA, the CDR3 is TGTGCCAGCAGCTTAGATAGGGCCAGGGGACGGGAAAAACTGTTTTTT.

This clonotype was counted a few times. This chain uses TRBV29-1 with TRBJ2-1; a possible D gene is TRBD2 (6 bases). The CDR3 spans 17 residues. Germline values: CDR1 SQVTM, CDR2 ANQGSEA. The V end was cut by 5 bases, the J end by 3 bases, with 23 bases between. Here the CDR3 DNA reads TGCAGCGTTCCCTTAAACGGAATACTAGCTTTCTACAATGAGCAGTTCTTC. Translating gives CSVPLNGILAFYNEQFF.

The rearrangement links TRBV3-1 to TRBJ1-1; D gene ambiguous. V lost 4 bases and J 0 bases, leaving 12 bases between the germline ends. CDR1 is LGHDT, CDR2 YNNKEL, per germline (reference sequence). CDR3 size: 15 residues. CDR3 DNA: TGTGCCAGCAGCCGACTCACGGGGATGAACACTGAAGCTTTCTTT. It is translated as CASSRLTGMNTEAFF.

The chain employs TRBV5-1 and TRBJ1-5, with D possibly being TRBD1 (5 bases). Deletions cut 0 bases from V and 5 bases from J, with 12 bases between. Per germline, CDR1 SGHRS and CDR2 YFSETQ. The CDR3 is 15 amino acids. In nucleotides, the CDR3 is TGCGCCAGCAGCTTGGCCCCGTGGGGGGATCAGCCCCAGCATTTT. This encodes CASSLAPWGDQPQHF.

This clonotype was recorded many times. V gene TRBV7-2 combines with J gene TRBJ2-4, with D tentatively TRBD2 (7 bases). CDR3 length: 15 residues. Germline CDR1 reads SGHTA; CDR2 reads FQGNSA. V was shortened by 1 base and J by 9 bases, with 16 bases between the two germline ends. CDR3 sequence: CASSLGGLGGGIQYF. DNA for the CDR3: TGTGCCAGCAGCTTAGGCGGACTAGGGGGAGGCATTCAGTACTTC.

At least ten counts were recorded for this clonotype. The chain employs TRBV10-1 and TRBJ2-5; 7 bases are a match to TRBD1. This CDR3 spans 13 amino acids. CDR1 is WNHNN and CDR2 is SYGVQD in the germline V gene (reference sequence). V shed 6 bases and J 1 base; nucleotides not matched to a gene: 2. CDR3 residues: CASSGQAQETQYF. CDR3 in DNA: TGCGCCAGCAGCGGACAGGCCCAAGAGACCCAGTACTTC.

V and J are TRBV20-1 and TRBJ2-4, with a possible D match to TRBD2 (5 bases). Germline CDR1 DFQATT, CDR2 SNEGSKA (reference sequence). The CDR3 has 14 amino acids. Trimming took 3 bases from V and 0 from J, leaving 9 bases between them. CDR3 sequence (DNA): TGCAGTGCTAGCGGGATGCTAGCCAAAAACATTCAGTACTTC. Its translation is CSASGMLAKNIQYF.

This clonotype was found a few times. The chain employs TRBV29-1 and TRBJ2-7; tentative D call: TRBD2 (6 bases). V was clipped by 4 bases and J by 0 bases, with 10 bases between them. The CDR3 covers 13 residues. CDR1 and CDR2 (germline): SQVTM, ANQGSEA. The CDR3 protein is CSVVDGSSYEQYF. CDR3 sequence (DNA): TGCAGCGTTGTTGACGGGAGCTCCTACGAGCAGTACTTC.

The chain recombines TRBV4-2 with TRBJ2-2; no firm D call. Trimming cost V 0 bases and J 7 bases, with 12 bases left between them. Germline values: CDR1 LGHNA, CDR2 YNFKEQ. The CDR3 covers 15 residues. This CDR3 is CASSQDLSFGGELFF. The CDR3 DNA sequence: TGTGCCAGCAGCCAAGATCTAAGTTTTGGCGGGGAGCTGTTTTTT.

The chain recombines TRBV29-1 with TRBJ2-3; D unclear. The V gene lost 1 base and the J gene lost 1 base, with 9 bases spanning the gap. Germline CDR1 and CDR2: SQVTM and ANQGSEA. This CDR3 region has 14 residues. The CDR3 is CSVEGNRGTDTQYF. Written as DNA, the CDR3 is TGCAGCGTTGAAGGGAATCGTGGCACAGATACGCAGTATTTT.